This TCR beta chain is drawn from a study of T cells after yellow fever vaccination. Across the study: Fractions with few cells were prepared using SMART-Seq v4 Ultra Low Input.

Per the germline V gene, CDR1 is SGHRS and CDR2 is YFSETQ. This CDR3 has 16 residues. The V and J ends lost 5 bases and 7 bases, in that order; junction bases with no gene match: 14. TCR cDNA was made by 5'RACE template switching, adding a universal primer site and UMIs. TCRdb redid the calling of the 5' RACE reads with MiXCR, one entry per CDR3 protein. The sample has about 300,000 distinct CDR3 sequences; 7.5% to 9% are singletons. Findings of the study overall: A limited proportion of clonotypes was detected within both the CD4 and CD8 compartments. Reappearance after the booster was observed for most primary-vaccination clones (about 95% CD4, roughly 90% CD8).

As concerns this clonotype: No antigen is known for it.

The chain combines TRBV5-1 with TRBJ2-3, with TRBD1 matching over 9 bases. The sequence was collected from a man aged 18 to 30 who received the YFV17D yellow fever vaccine. The sequences come from CD4+ T cells sorted from PBMCs, collected 5 days after the yellow fever booster vaccination. The CDR3 nucleotides read TGCGCCAGCAGACCCGGACAGGGGAAGGAGGTAAATACGCAGTATTTT. It is translated as CASRPGQGKEVNTQYF.